These 10 T cell receptor beta chains came from one sample sequenced in a study of blood T cell repertoires in COVID-19. The table came from immunoSEQ multiplex PCR; TCRdb's copy has only in-frame clones and leaves some out. The sample gives about 300,000 clones, approximately 88% of which show up once; 6.9% is in the top ten. The sample comprised peripheral blood. These receptor sequences come from a woman in her thirties who had recovered from COVID-19.

The V and J genes are TRBV6-6 and TRBJ1-2; D call uncertain. V was trimmed by 0 bases and J by 3 bases, leaving 14 bases between them. Per the germline V gene, CDR1 is MNHNY and CDR2 is SVGAGI (reference sequence). The CDR3 loop spans 16 amino acids. As DNA, the CDR3 is TGTGCCAGCAGTTACTCGAAAATTAAGGGAGACTATGGCTACACCTTC. Its translation: CASSYSKIKGDYGYTF.

V usage is TRBV27 and J usage is TRBJ2-6; the D gene is possibly TRBD1 (5 bases). CDR1 and CDR2 (germline): MNHEY, SMNVEV (reference sequence). The V end was cut by 5 bases, the J end by 1 base, with 15 bases between. This CDR3 comprises 17 residues. Written as DNA, the CDR3 is TGTGCCAGCAGTGTACTTCCAGGGTCTTCTGGGGCCAACGTCCTGACTTTC. This sequence encodes CASSVLPGSSGANVLTF.

The chain is built from TRBV19 and TRBJ2-7; possible D gene TRBD1, 6 bases. V was trimmed by 3 bases and J by 0 bases, leaving 9 bases between them. Looked up from germline, CDR1 is LNHDA and CDR2 is SQIVND (reference sequence). This CDR3 has 14 amino acids. In DNA, the CDR3 is TGTGCCAGTAGTATGGGGGCAGGCTCCTACGAGCAGTACTTC. Its translation: CASSMGAGSYEQYF.

The V call is TRBV27, the J call TRBJ1-5, with a weak D call TRBD1 (5 bases). V lost 5 bases and J 5 bases, leaving 13 bases between the germline ends. CDR3 length: 14 amino acids. Germline V lookup: CDR1 MNHEY, CDR2 SMNVEV (reference sequence). CDR3 nucleotides: TGTGCCAGCAGTGGGCAGGGAAGGTATCAGCCCCAGCATTTT. Translating it yields CASSGQGRYQPQHF.

The V and J genes are TRBV5-1 and TRBJ2-2; the D gene is possibly TRBD2 (5 bases). In germline, CDR1 is SGHRS, CDR2 YFSETQ. This CDR3 has 13 residues. Trimming cost V 2 bases and J 6 bases, with 8 bases left between them. CDR3 bases: TGCGCCAGCAGCTTTTCGGGGTCCGGGGAGCTGTTTTTT. Translating gives CASSFSGSGELFF.

This sequence joins TRBV3-1 (or the pseudogene TRBV3-2) and TRBJ2-3; a weak D match, TRBD1 (5 bases). With 2 bases removed from V and 4 bases from J, the gap between germline ends came to 10 bases. CDR3 length: 14 amino acids. CDR1 and CDR2 (germline): LGHDT, YNNKEL (reference sequence). The CDR3 loop reads CASSQRRGADTQYF. Written as DNA, the CDR3 is TGTGCCAGCAGCCAACGTAGGGGTGCAGATACGCAGTATTTT.

This sequence joins TRBV27 and TRBJ1-6; TRBD1 is a possible D gene (6 bases). V was shortened by 5 bases and J by 7 bases, with 12 bases between the two germline ends. Germline assignment: CDR1 MNHEY and CDR2 SMNVEV (reference sequence). CDR3 length equals 14 residues. CDR3: CASSGRGGNSPLHF. The CDR3 bases are TGTGCCAGCAGTGGAAGGGGGGGGAATTCACCCCTCCACTTT.

V usage is TRBV24-1 and J usage is TRBJ1-2; weak D call: TRBD1 (6 bases). V was shortened by 4 bases and J by 5 bases, with 13 bases between the two germline ends. Germline values: CDR1 KGHDR, CDR2 SFDVKD. There are 14 residues in the CDR3. DNA for the CDR3: TGTGCCACCAGTGACCCTTCAGGACAGTATGGCTACACCTTC. Translated: CATSDPSGQYGYTF.

The V call is TRBV5-1, the J call TRBJ2-7; 8 nucleotides align to TRBD1. This CDR3 comprises 16 residues. The V gene end was trimmed by 2 bases and the J gene end by 0 bases; junction bases not matched to a gene: 7. CDR1 is SGHRS and CDR2 is YFSETQ in the germline V gene. The CDR3 DNA reads as TGCGCCAGCAGCTTCTGGACAGGGAAGACCTCCTACGAGCAGTACTTC. Its protein product is CASSFWTGKTSYEQYF.

V and J are TRBV5-1 and TRBJ1-2; D is uncertain. V was shortened by 0 bases and J by 3 bases, with 12 bases between the two germline ends. CDR1 SGHRS and CDR2 YFSETQ come from the germline V gene. The CDR3 is made up of 15 amino acids. CDR3 sequence: CASSLESRIYYGYTF. Here the CDR3 DNA reads TGCGCCAGCAGCTTGGAATCCAGGATATACTATGGCTACACCTTC.